This TCR beta chain was sequenced in a study of blood T cells in healthy people across ages. General study results and limits: Per-million-T-cell TCR beta diversity fell roughly linearly with age.

Concerning this clonotype itself: Its antigen is still unknown.

Per sample, a minimum of 7 million PBMCs were isolated. Trimming removed 3 bases from V and 7 bases from J; junction bases left unmatched: 16. The CDR3 spans 17 residues. Germline V gives CDR1 LGHNA, CDR2 YNFKEQ. The authors ran a second PCR of roughly 6 to 11 cycles using a sample-barcoded 5' primer and a J-beta primer mix. The yield of each sample was at least 3 million CDR3-containing paired-end reads. One entry per CDR3 protein, called by TCRdb with MiXCR from the 5' RACE reads. In the table there are almost 800,000 distinct CDR3 sequences, 58% of which are singletons. This TCR was recovered from a man between 25 and 39 years old in good health. The chain employs TRBV4-2 and TRBJ2-3, with 7 nucleotides matching TRBD2. Material for sequencing was blood. CDR3 in amino acids: CASSHFPAGERAHTQYF. CDR3 in DNA: TGTGCCAGCAGCCATTTCCCCGCGGGAGAAAGGGCACATACGCAGTATTTT.